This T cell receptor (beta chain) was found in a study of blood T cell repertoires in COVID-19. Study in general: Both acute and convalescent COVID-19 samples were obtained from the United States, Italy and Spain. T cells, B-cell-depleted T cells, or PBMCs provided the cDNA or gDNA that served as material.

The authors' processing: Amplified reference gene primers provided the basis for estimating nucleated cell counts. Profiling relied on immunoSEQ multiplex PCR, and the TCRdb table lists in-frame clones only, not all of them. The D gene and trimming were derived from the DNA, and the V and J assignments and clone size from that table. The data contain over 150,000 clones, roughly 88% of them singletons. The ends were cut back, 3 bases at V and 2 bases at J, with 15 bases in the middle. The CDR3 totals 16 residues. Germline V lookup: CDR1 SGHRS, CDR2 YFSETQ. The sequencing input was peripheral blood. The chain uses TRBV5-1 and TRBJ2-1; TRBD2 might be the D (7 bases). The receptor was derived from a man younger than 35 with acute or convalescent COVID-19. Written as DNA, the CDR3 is TGCGCCAGCAGCTACCCTAGGGGGGGGGCCTACAATGAGCAGTTCTTC. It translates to CASSYPRGGAYNEQFF.